The rows below give T cell receptor beta chains drawn from one sample of a study of early T cells in non-severe SARS-CoV-2 infection. From the 5' RACE reads, TCRdb called clonotypes with MiXCR, one entry per CDR3 protein. The data show about 77,000 distinct CDR3 sequences, roughly 9.4% seen once. The sample consisted of whole blood. These receptors originate from an adult who was a healthcare worker with PCR-confirmed SARS-CoV-2 infection or an uninfected control (not recorded which). Each CDR3 is given with its conserved first and last residue. Fields, in order: V gene, D gene, J gene, clone size, CDR3 protein, CDR3 DNA. D genes are given only for firm matches. Part of the rows lack a size; the others show once, few, many or a class for expanded clones.

v_gene: TRBV29-1
d_gene: NA
j_gene: TRBJ2-7
abundance: many
CDR3aa: CSVDSFVYEQYF
CDR3nt: TGCAGCGTTGACTCGTTTGTCTACGAGCAGTACTTC

v_gene: TRBV20-1
d_gene: NA
j_gene: TRBJ2-1
abundance: NA
CDR3aa: CSAWRHNEQFF
CDR3nt: TGCAGTGCTTGGCGGCACAATGAGCAGTTCTTC

v_gene: TRBV12-3/TRBV12-4
d_gene: TRBD1
j_gene: TRBJ2-7
abundance: many
CDR3aa: CASSPRTGTAYEQYF
CDR3nt: TGTGCCAGCAGTCCAAGGACAGGGACTGCGTACGAGCAGTACTTC

v_gene: TRBV9
d_gene: TRBD2
j_gene: TRBJ2-5
abundance: few
CDR3aa: CASSATSGQETQYF
CDR3nt: TGTGCCAGCAGCGCGACTAGCGGACAAGAGACCCAGTACTTC

v_gene: TRBV29-1
d_gene: NA
j_gene: TRBJ1-1
abundance: NA
CDR3aa: CSVGPQAFF
CDR3nt: TGCAGCGTAGGCCCTCAAGCTTTCTTT

v_gene: TRBV7-9
d_gene: TRBD2
j_gene: TRBJ2-7
abundance: few
CDR3aa: CASSLDGTSDLSYEQYF
CDR3nt: TGTGCCAGCAGCTTAGATGGGACTAGCGACCTCTCCTACGAGCAGTACTTC

v_gene: TRBV5-1
d_gene: NA
j_gene: TRBJ2-2
abundance: few
CDR3aa: CASSLFAGELFF
CDR3nt: TGCGCCAGCAGCCTATTTGCCGGGGAGCTGTTTTTT

v_gene: TRBV7-8
d_gene: NA
j_gene: TRBJ2-1
abundance: many
CDR3aa: CATISRSEQFF
CDR3nt: TGTGCCACCATCTCGAGGAGTGAGCAGTTCTTC

v_gene: TRBV6-2/TRBV6-3
d_gene: NA
j_gene: TRBJ1-2
abundance: once
CDR3aa: CASSSGGVSGYTF
CDR3nt: TGTGCCAGCAGTTCGGGAGGCGTAAGTGGCTACACCTTC

v_gene: TRBV6-5
d_gene: NA
j_gene: TRBJ2-5
abundance: many
CDR3aa: CATGTAGQETQYF
CDR3nt: TGTGCCACCGGGACAGCGGGACAAGAGACCCAGTACTTC

v_gene: TRBV28
d_gene: NA
j_gene: TRBJ1-1
abundance: many
CDR3aa: CASSGPPEAFF
CDR3nt: TGTGCCAGCAGCGGGCCCCCCGAAGCTTTCTTT

v_gene: TRBV7-3
d_gene: TRBD1
j_gene: TRBJ1-1
abundance: few
CDR3aa: CASSNRGNTEAFF
CDR3nt: TGTGCCAGCAGCAACAGGGGGAACACTGAAGCTTTCTTT

v_gene: TRBV28
d_gene: NA
j_gene: TRBJ2-5
abundance: many
CDR3aa: CASRRRETQYF
CDR3nt: TGTGCCAGCAGACGAAGAGAGACCCAGTACTTC